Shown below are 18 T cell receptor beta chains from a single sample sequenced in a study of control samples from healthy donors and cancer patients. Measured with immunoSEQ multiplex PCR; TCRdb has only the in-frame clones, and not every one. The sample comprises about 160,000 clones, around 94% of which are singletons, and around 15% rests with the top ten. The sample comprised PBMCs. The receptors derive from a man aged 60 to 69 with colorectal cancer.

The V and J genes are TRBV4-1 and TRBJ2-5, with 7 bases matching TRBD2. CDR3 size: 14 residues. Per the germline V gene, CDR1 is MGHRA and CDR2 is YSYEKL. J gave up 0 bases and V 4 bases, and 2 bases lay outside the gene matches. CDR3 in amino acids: CASSREGYQETQYF. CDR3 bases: TGCGCCAGCAGCCGGGAGGGCTACCAAGAGACCCAGTACTTC.

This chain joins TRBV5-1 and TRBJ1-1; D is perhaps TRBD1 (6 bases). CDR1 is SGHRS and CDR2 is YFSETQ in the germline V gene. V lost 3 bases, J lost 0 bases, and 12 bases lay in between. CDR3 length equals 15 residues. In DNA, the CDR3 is TGCGCCAGCAGCTCTTGGGACATGCTGAACACTGAAGCTTTCTTT. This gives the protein CASSSWDMLNTEAFF.

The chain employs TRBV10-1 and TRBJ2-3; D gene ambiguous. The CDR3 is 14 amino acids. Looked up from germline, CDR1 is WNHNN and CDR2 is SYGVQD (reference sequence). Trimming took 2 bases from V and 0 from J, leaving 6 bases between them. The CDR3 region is CASSEGPSTDTQYF. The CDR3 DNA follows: TGCGCCAGCAGTGAGGGACCTAGCACAGATACGCAGTATTTT.

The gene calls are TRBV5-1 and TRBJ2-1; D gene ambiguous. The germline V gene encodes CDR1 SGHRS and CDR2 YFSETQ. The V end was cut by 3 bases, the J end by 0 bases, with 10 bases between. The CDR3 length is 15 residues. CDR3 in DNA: TGCGCCAGCAGCTCTGACCCGAGCTCCTACAATGAGCAGTTCTTC. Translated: CASSSDPSSYNEQFF.

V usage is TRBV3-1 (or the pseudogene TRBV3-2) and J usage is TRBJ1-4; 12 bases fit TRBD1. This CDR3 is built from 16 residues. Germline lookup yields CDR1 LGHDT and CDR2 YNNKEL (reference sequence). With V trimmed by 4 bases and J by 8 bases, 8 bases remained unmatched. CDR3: CASSLRDRGLGEKLFF. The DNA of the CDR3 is TGTGCCAGCAGCCTCCGGGACAGGGGGCTCGGCGAAAAACTGTTTTTT.

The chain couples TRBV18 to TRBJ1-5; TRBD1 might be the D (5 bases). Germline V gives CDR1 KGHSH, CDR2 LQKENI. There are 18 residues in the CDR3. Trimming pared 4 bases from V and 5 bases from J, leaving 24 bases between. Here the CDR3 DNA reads TGTGCCAGCTCACTCCGTGGGAATGCAGGGAAGTCAGATCAGCCCCAGCATTTT. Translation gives CASSLRGNAGKSDQPQHF. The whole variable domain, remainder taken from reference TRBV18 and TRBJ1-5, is NAGVMQNPRHLVRRRGQEARLRCSPMKGHSHVYWYRQLPEEGLKFMVYLQKENIIDESGMPKERFSAEFPKEGPSILRIQQVVRGDSAAYFCASSLRGNAGKSDQPQHFGDGTRLSIL.

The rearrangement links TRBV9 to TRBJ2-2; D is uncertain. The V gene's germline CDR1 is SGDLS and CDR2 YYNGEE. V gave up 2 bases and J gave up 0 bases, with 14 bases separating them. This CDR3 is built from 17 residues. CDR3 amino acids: CASSVTIRAANTGELFF. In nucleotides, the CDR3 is TGTGCCAGCAGCGTTACGATCCGAGCCGCGAACACCGGGGAGCTGTTTTTT.

CDR3 nucleotide sequence: TGTGCCAGTAACCTCGAAGGACGGCGGGGTGAGACCCAGTACTTC. Its translation: CASNLEGRRGETQYF. The rearrangement joins TRBV19 to TRBJ2-5; D may be TRBD2 (6 bases). The CDR3 extends over 15 amino acids. V lost 7 bases and J lost 5, with 20 bases in between. Per germline, CDR1 LNHDA and CDR2 SQIVND (reference sequence).

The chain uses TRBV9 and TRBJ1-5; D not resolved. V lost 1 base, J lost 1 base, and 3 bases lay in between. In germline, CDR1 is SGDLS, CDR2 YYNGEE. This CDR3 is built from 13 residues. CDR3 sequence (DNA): TGTGCCAGCAGCGTAACCAGCAATCAGCCCCAGCATTTT. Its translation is CASSVTSNQPQHF.

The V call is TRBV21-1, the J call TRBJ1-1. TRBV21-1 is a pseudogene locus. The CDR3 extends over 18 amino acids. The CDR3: CASSKPGSLSSLNTEAFF. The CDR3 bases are TGTGCCAGCAGTAAACCCGGATCCTTAAGTTCCTTGAACACTGAAGCTTTCTTT.

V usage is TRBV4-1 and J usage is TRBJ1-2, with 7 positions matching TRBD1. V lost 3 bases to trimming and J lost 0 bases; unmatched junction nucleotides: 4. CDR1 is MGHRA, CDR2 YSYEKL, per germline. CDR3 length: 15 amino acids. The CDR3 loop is CASSQGQQPNYGYTF. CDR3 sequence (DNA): TGCGCCAGCAGCCAGGGACAGCAGCCTAACTATGGCTACACCTTC.

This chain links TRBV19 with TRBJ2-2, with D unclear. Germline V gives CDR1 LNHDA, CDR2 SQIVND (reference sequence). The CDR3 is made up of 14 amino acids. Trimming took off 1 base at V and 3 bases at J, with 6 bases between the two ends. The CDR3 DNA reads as TGTGCCAGTAGTATAGGCTCGGACACCGGGGAGCTGTTTTTT. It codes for CASSIGSDTGELFF.

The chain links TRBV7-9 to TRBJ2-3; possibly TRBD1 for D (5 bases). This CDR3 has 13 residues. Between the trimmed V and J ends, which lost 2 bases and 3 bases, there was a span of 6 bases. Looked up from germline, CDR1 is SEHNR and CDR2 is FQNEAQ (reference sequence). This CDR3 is CASSLTGTDTQYF. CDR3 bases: TGTGCCAGCAGCTTAACAGGAACAGATACGCAGTATTTT.

For the CDR3, the DNA is TGTGCCATCAGTGCGGGGGACGGCCGAAACCTGAGAGCTTTCTTT. This encodes CAISAGDGRNLRAFF. The V and J genes are TRBV10-3 and TRBJ1-1, with D tentatively TRBD1 (5 bases). Germline-derived CDR1 and CDR2 are ENHRY and SYGVKD. V dropped 4 bases and J dropped 10 bases, with 22 bases sitting between them. The CDR3 is 15 residues long.

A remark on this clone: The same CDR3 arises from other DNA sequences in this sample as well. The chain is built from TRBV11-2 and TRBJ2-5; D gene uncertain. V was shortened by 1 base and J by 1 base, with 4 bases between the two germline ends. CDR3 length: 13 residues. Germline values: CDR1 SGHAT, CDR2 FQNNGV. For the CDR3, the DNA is TGTGCCAGCAGCTTAGGATTCCAAGAGACCCAGTACTTC. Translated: CASSLGFQETQYF. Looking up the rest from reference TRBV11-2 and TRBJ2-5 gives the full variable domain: EAGVAQSPRYKIIEKRQSVAFWCNPISGHATLYWYQQILGQGPKLLIQFQNNGVVDDSQLPKDRFSAERLKGVDSTLKIQPAKLEDSAVYLCASSLGFQETQYFGPGTRLLVL.

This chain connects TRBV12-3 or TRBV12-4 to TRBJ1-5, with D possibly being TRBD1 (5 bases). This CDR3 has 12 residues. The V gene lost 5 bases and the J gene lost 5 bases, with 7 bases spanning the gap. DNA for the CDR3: TGTGCCAGCAGTCTACAGGATCAGCCCCAGCATTTT. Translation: CASSLQDQPQHF.

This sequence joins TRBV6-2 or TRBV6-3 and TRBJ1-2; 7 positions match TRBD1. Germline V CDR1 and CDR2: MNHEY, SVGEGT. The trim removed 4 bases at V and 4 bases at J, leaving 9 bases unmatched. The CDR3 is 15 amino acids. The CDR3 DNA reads TGTGCCAGCAGTTCTCGACAGGGTATGGGCTATGGCTACACCTTC. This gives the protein CASSSRQGMGYGYTF.

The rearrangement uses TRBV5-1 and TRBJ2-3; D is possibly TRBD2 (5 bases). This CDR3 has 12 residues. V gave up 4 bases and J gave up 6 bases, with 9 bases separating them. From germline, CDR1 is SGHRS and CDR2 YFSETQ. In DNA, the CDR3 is TGCGCCAGCAGCACTTCTAGCGATACGCAGTATTTT. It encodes CASSTSSDTQYF.